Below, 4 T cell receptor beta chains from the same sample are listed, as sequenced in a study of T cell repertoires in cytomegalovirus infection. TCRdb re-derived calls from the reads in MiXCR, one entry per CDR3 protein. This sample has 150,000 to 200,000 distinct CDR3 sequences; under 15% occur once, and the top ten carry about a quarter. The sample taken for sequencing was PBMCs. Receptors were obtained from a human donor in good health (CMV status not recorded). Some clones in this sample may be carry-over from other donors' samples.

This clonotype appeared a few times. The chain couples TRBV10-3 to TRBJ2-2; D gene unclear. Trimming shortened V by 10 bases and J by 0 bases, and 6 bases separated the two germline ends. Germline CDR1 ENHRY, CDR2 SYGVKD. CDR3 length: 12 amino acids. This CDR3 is CATLPNTGELFF. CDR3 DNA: TGTGCCACCCTCCCGAACACCGGGGAGCTGTTTTTT.

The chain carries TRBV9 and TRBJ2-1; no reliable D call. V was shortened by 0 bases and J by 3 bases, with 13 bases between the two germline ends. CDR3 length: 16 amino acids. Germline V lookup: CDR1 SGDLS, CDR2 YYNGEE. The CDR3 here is CASSVGRDTGYNEQFF. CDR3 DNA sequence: TGTGCCAGCAGCGTAGGAAGAGACACGGGCTACAATGAGCAGTTCTTC.

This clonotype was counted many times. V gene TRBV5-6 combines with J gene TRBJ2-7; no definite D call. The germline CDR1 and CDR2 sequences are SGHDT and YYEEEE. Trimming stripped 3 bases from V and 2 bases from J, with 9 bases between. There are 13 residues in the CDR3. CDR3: CASSYTAAYEQYF. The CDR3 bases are TGTGCCAGCAGCTACACAGCAGCCTACGAGCAGTACTTC.

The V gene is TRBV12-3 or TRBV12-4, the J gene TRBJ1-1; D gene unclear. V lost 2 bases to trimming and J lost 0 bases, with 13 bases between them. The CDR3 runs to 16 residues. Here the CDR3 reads CASSLRARCLNTEAFF. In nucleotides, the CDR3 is TGTGCCAGCAGTTTAAGGGCTCGGTGCTTGAACACTGAAGCTTTCTTT.